Listed here are 24 T cell receptor beta chains from one sample, sequenced in a study of spatial heterogeneity in lung cancer (dated 2019 in TCRdb). Library construction relied on 5' RACE. The sequencer listed for this sample is NextSeq 500. In TCRdb, the public reads were trimmed at Q25 with fastp and aligned with MiXCR, with productive beta chains retained. CDR3 protein sequences are deduplicated, and each keeps its most common genes and DNA. The sample records about 39,000 distinct CDR3 sequences, 3.1% of which are singletons. Of the sample, about 37% is held by the ten largest clones. Explained via the paper, the time point label denotes: sample taken at primary tumor resection. The sample here was normal lung tissue next to the tumor, taken at surgery. The receptors come from a male donor with early-stage non-small cell lung cancer.

This clonotype was counted ten times or more. CDR3 residues: CASSLGTSGLTDTQYF. CDR3 nucleotides: TGCGCCAGCAGCTTGGGGACTAGCGGACTCACAGATACGCAGTATTTT. This rearrangement joins TRBV5-1 to TRBJ2-3, with 10 bases identical to TRBD2. The CDR3 totals 16 residues. V was clipped by 0 bases and J by 2 bases; unmatched bases: 3. Germline V CDR1 and CDR2: SGHRS, YFSETQ.

In this sample, this clonotype turned up many times. This chain uses TRBV2 with TRBJ1-3; 10 bases map to TRBD1. This CDR3 has 15 amino acids. The V gene's germline CDR1 is SNHLY and CDR2 FYNNEI. Trimming took 4 bases from V and 2 from J; bases not matched to a gene: 2. The CDR3 DNA follows: TGTGCCAGCAGTGCAGGGACAGGGGCTGGAAACACCATATATTTT. Encoded protein: CASSAGTGAGNTIYF.

At least ten counts were recorded for this clonotype. Here the CDR3 DNA reads TGCGCCAGCAGTTACTATACTAGCGGAAACACCGGGGAGCTGTTTTTT. Its translation is CASSYYTSGNTGELFF. V and J are TRBV10-2 and TRBJ2-2; 8 bases are a match to TRBD2. J gave up 2 bases and V 5 bases, and 7 bases lay outside the gene matches. Germline lookup yields CDR1 WSHSY and CDR2 SAAADI. The CDR3 length is 16 residues.

This clonotype was seen many times. This chain links TRBV6-2 or TRBV6-3 with TRBJ1-2; 7 bases map to TRBD1. J was trimmed by 1 base and V by 7 bases; bases with no gene match: 6. The length of the CDR3 is 14 residues. CDR1 and CDR2 from the germline V gene are MNHEY and SVGEGT. The CDR3 sequence: CASTPDRYNYGYTF. CDR3 in DNA: TGTGCCAGCACCCCGGACAGGTATAACTATGGCTACACCTTC.

Ten or more counts support this clonotype. This rearrangement joins TRBV2 to TRBJ1-5; 9 nucleotides line up with TRBD1. The germline CDR1 and CDR2 sequences are SNHLY and FYNNEI. V lost 3 bases and J lost 7; bases outside the gene matches: 4. The CDR3 runs to 14 residues. The CDR3: CASSEDRGGQPQHF. The CDR3 coding sequence is TGTGCCAGCAGTGAGGACAGGGGTGGGCAGCCCCAGCATTTT.

The chain links TRBV2 to TRBJ1-1; D perhaps matches TRBD1 (5 bases). Germline CDR1 and CDR2: SNHLY and FYNNEI. The CDR3 runs 12 residues. Trimming removed 3 bases at V and 5 bases at J, with 7 bases between. The CDR3 nucleotides are TGTGCCAGCAGTGAGGGGGGGACTGAAGCTTTCTTT. It translates to CASSEGGTEAFF.

This clonotype was picked up many times. V and J are TRBV2 and TRBJ1-1, with unresolved D. Germline V gene lookup returns CDR1 SNHLY and CDR2 FYNNEI. The V gene lost 4 bases and the J gene lost 1 base, with 7 bases spanning the gap. This CDR3 has 13 amino acids. CDR3 sequence: CASSGRGNTEAFF. Written as DNA, the CDR3 is TGTGCCAGCAGTGGACGAGGGAACACTGAAGCTTTCTTT.

This clonotype has a count of ten or more. The CDR3 reads CASRGIQETQYF. The CDR3 nucleotides read TGTGCCAGCCGGGGAATTCAAGAGACCCAGTACTTC. The chain uses TRBV3-1 and TRBJ2-5; perhaps TRBD2 as D (5 bases). CDR3 length equals 12 residues. Trimming pared 8 bases from V and 2 bases from J, leaving 9 bases between. The V gene's germline CDR1 is LGHDT and CDR2 YNNKEL (reference sequence).

In this sample, this clonotype turned up many times. The V and J genes are TRBV6-5 and TRBJ1-1; D is perhaps TRBD1 (5 bases). Germline V CDR1 and CDR2: MNHEY, SVGAGI. The CDR3 consists of 14 residues. Trimming took off 0 bases at V and 4 bases at J, with 9 bases between the two ends. For the CDR3, the DNA is TGTGCCAGCAGTTACTCGATACAGGCCACTGAAGCTTTCTTT. Translated: CASSYSIQATEAFF.

This clonotype was recorded at least ten times. V gene TRBV28 combines with J gene TRBJ2-3; no clear D. Germline-derived CDR1 and CDR2 are MDHEN and SYDVKM. The CDR3 contains 14 residues. Deletions cut 6 bases from V and 1 base from J, with 11 bases between. CDR3 DNA: TGTGCCAGCAGCCGAAAGGACGGCACAGATACGCAGTATTTT. Its protein is CASSRKDGTDTQYF.

This clonotype was detected ten times or more. The V and J genes are TRBV28 and TRBJ2-7, with a tentative D call TRBD2 (7 bases). The CDR3 loop spans 18 amino acids. CDR1 and CDR2 from the germline V gene are MDHEN and SYDVKM. V lost 4 bases to trimming and J lost 2 bases, with 24 bases between them. The CDR3 DNA sequence: TGTGCCAGCAGTTCCCTTATAACTAGGGGGGGTCGACCCTACGAGCAGTACTTC. Protein sequence: CASSSLITRGGRPYEQYF.

Note on this clonotype: This may arise from a read error, as a much more abundant clone is one base away. The chain is built from TRBV20-1 and TRBJ2-3, with 7 nucleotides matching TRBD2. CDR1 is DFQATT, CDR2 SNEGSKA, per germline (reference sequence). V dropped 6 bases and J dropped 2; count of bases not matched to a gene: 8. This CDR3 region has 14 residues. CDR3 coding DNA: TGCAGTGCCAGTAAGGGGAGGGACACAGATACGCAGTATTTT. Protein sequence: CSASKGRDTDTQYF.

At least ten counts were recorded for this clonotype. The CDR3 nucleotides are TGTGCCTGGAGTGTAACGGCAGGGGGTATCACAGATACGCAGTATTTT. Translation gives CAWSVTAGGITDTQYF. The rearrangement joins TRBV30 to TRBJ2-3, with 7 bases fitting TRBD1. The J segment lost 2 bases and the V segment lost 0 bases, leaving 8 bases of the junction unmatched. The CDR3 has 16 amino acids. Per the germline V gene, CDR1 is GTSNPN and CDR2 is SVGIG (reference sequence).

This clonotype was counted many times. The J gene is TRBJ1-5, the V gene TRBV20-1; 11 nucleotides agree with TRBD1. The CDR3 contains 16 residues. After removal of 5 bases from V and 6 bases from J, the junction contained 12 bases not matched to a gene. In germline, CDR1 is DFQATT, CDR2 SNEGSKA (reference sequence). CDR3 in amino acids: CSAARPGGTGGQPQHF. CDR3 DNA: TGCAGTGCTGCCCGACCTGGCGGGACAGGGGGTCAGCCCCAGCATTTT.

By sample fraction, this clonotype is medium-sized. The rearrangement uses TRBV7-2 and TRBJ2-3, with 9 bases lining up with TRBD2. This CDR3 region has 16 residues. Trimming took 2 bases from V and 2 from J; bases not matched to a gene: 5. The germline CDR1 and CDR2 sequences are SGHTA and FQGNSA. This CDR3 is CASSLIAGAYTDTQYF. The DNA of the CDR3 is TGTGCCAGCAGCTTAATAGCGGGGGCCTACACAGATACGCAGTATTTT.

In this sample, this clonotype turned up many times. This rearrangement joins TRBV28 to TRBJ1-4; D is uncertain. The V end was cut by 3 bases, the J end by 6 bases, with 11 bases between. The CDR3 runs 14 residues. Looked up from germline, CDR1 is MDHEN and CDR2 is SYDVKM. CDR3 residues: CASSLISSYEKLFF. The CDR3 DNA follows: TGTGCCAGCAGTTTGATCTCGTCTTATGAAAAACTGTTTTTT.

This clonotype was counted ten times or more. This rearrangement joins TRBV11-2 to TRBJ1-6; 9 bases align to TRBD1. This CDR3 has 13 amino acids. The germline CDR1 and CDR2 sequences are SGHAT and FQNNGV. The J segment lost 7 bases and the V segment lost 8 bases, leaving 3 bases of the junction unmatched. For the CDR3, the DNA is TGTGCCAGCGCTGGACAGGGGAATTCACCCCTCCACTTT. Protein sequence: CASAGQGNSPLHF.

This clonotype was detected many times. Relative to the germline gene, one junction end is altered; a read error may explain this. This chain uses TRBV28 with TRBJ2-1, with 12 bases aligning to TRBD2. Germline CDR1 and CDR2: MDHEN and SYDVKM. The CDR3 spans 18 residues. The CDR3 region is CVSIPPGLAGGPNDEQFF. The CDR3 DNA reads TGTGTCAGCATCCCCCCCGGGCTAGCGGGAGGGCCTAACGATGAGCAGTTCTTC.

This clonotype was found many times. The chain employs TRBV6-1 and TRBJ2-7; 9 nucleotides match TRBD2. This CDR3 contains 13 residues. Germline CDR1 MNHNS, CDR2 SASEGT. Trimming at V came to 8 bases and at J to 3 bases, leaving 5 bases not matched to a gene. The CDR3 reads CASESSGSYEQYF. The CDR3 DNA reads TGTGCCAGCGAGAGTAGCGGGAGCTACGAGCAGTACTTC.

This clonotype was seen ten or more times. The chain is built from TRBV2 and TRBJ1-1; TRBD1 aligns across 9 bases. Germline V CDR1 and CDR2: SNHLY, FYNNEI. The CDR3 loop spans 17 amino acids. Trimming at V came to 9 bases and at J to 1 base, leaving 15 bases not matched to a gene. This chain's CDR3 is CARTVPGQGEANTEAFF. CDR3 in DNA: TGTGCCAGAACAGTACCGGGACAGGGAGAGGCGAACACTGAAGCTTTCTTT.

In this sample, this clonotype turned up many times. The gene calls are TRBV28 and TRBJ1-2; D unresolved. CDR3 length: 14 amino acids. CDR1 and CDR2 from the germline V gene are MDHEN and SYDVKM. With 5 bases removed from V and 0 bases from J, the gap between germline ends came to 10 bases. The CDR3 spells CASSRSSSNYGYTF. Written as DNA, the CDR3 is TGTGCCAGCAGTCGCTCCTCCTCTAACTATGGCTACACCTTC.

This clonotype has a count of ten or more. J is TRBJ1-4 and V is TRBV15; a possible D gene is TRBD1 (6 bases). CDR1 LNHNV and CDR2 YYDKDF come from the germline V gene (reference sequence). This CDR3 is 14 amino acids long. The V end lost 3 bases, the J end lost 13 bases, and 18 bases lay between the germline ends. CDR3 sequence: CATSSTGQWNRLFF. The CDR3 DNA reads TGTGCCACCAGCAGTACCGGACAGTGGAATAGACTGTTTTTT. The whole variable domain, remainder taken from reference TRBV15 and TRBJ1-4, is DAMVIQNPRYQVTQFGKPVTLSCSQTLNHNVMYWYQQKSSQAPKLLFHYYDKDFNNEADTPDNFQSRRPNTSFCFLDIRSPGLGDTAMYLCATSSTGQWNRLFFGSGTQLSVL.

This clonotype was counted many times. The chain recombines TRBV28 with TRBJ1-2; the D is unclear. The length of the CDR3 is 12 residues. The germline V gene encodes CDR1 MDHEN and CDR2 SYDVKM. The germline V and J ends were trimmed by 3 bases and 8 bases, with 10 bases remaining between them. The CDR3, as DNA: TGTGCCAGCAGTTTGAGAGGTGGAGGCTACACCTTC. This gives the protein CASSLRGGGYTF.

The table lists this clonotype with many counts. J is TRBJ1-5 and V is TRBV7-2, with D possibly TRBD1 on 5 matching bases. The germline V gene has CDR1 SGHTA and CDR2 FQGNSA. The CDR3 is 15 residues long. Trimming cost V 0 bases and J 7 bases, with 13 bases left between them. The CDR3 is CASSLAPRGGQPQHF. CDR3 coding DNA: TGTGCCAGCAGCTTAGCGCCGAGGGGAGGACAGCCCCAGCATTTT.